The following is a T cell receptor (beta chain) sequence with its context. Its specificity is unknown. The sample is drawn from a study of OX40 agonist ivuxolimab in advanced cancers. As for the study in general: Those enrolled were around 87% male, with a mean age of roughly 60 years and ages from roughly 20 to 90. Regarding the study as a whole: The study observed clonal expansion of CD4+ and CD8+ blood T cells by week 6 at 0.1 to 3.0 mg/kg.

The data were produced by immunoSEQ multiplex PCR, yet TCRdb's version contains in-frame clones alone and is incomplete. The repertoire holds about 67,000 clones, with more than 65% as singletons. Anyone with autoimmune disease history or systemic immunosuppression was excluded. The CDR3 contains 16 residues. The germline CDR1 and CDR2 sequences are MNHEY and SMNVEV (reference sequence). J lost 4 bases, V lost 3 bases, and 11 bases had no gene match. Here the sequenced sample was CD4+ or CD8+ T cells sorted from blood, taken in a trial of the OX40 agonist ivuxolimab. The receptor was isolated from an adult with an advanced solid tumor such as melanoma, head and neck, liver or kidney cancer. The chain is built from TRBV27 and TRBJ2-5; 7 bases map to TRBD1. The CDR3 bases are TGTGCCAGCAGTTTTAGTACGACAGGGTTAACAGAGACCCAGTACTTC. Encoded protein: CASSFSTTGLTETQYF.